This TCR beta chain comes out of a study of cytomegalovirus exposure and HLA in healthy donors. Study-level points and caveats: Within a later analysis, the majority of CMV-associated TCR beta chains appeared HLA-restricted. The classifier was said to identify cytomegalovirus status with high specificity and sensitivity.

The germline CDR1 and CDR2 sequences are MGHRA and YSYEKL. CDR3 size: 16 residues. V was shortened by 1 base and J by 3 bases, with 14 bases between the two germline ends. The PCR used 60 Vbeta and 13 Jbeta primers. TCRdb keeps only in-frame clones here, not all; method: immunoSEQ multiplex PCR. The sample contains 150,000 to 200,000 clones, around 86% of which appear only once. As to this clone: Antigen specificity is unknown.

The chain employs TRBV4-1 and TRBJ2-3; D gene ambiguous. Sequenced: PBMCs. This sequence was found in a human donor in good health. The CDR3 region has the DNA TGCGCCAGCAGCCAAGGTCGGGTAGCACGGACAGATACGCAGTATTTT. Its translation: CASSQGRVARTDTQYF.